This T cell receptor beta chain was captured in a study of a mutant IDH1 vaccine in newly diagnosed glioma. Looking at the study overall: Patients were pretreated with radiotherapy, temozolomide, or both, mostly both.

Stated time point: baseline, week 1 (first vaccination visit). Treatment indicated: pre-vaccination baseline after standard-of-care therapy. Profiled with immunoSEQ multiplex PCR; TCRdb holds only in-frame clones, not every one. Here the sample spans about 34,000 clones, over 60% being singletons. Study-level findings and limits: No link was apparently found between pseudoprogression and changes in top peripheral T cell clonotypes.

About this clone itself: Its antigen is not identified.

Germline CDR1 and CDR2: SGHRS and YFSETQ. The V and J ends lost 0 bases and 7 bases respectively, with 13 bases between them. The CDR3 covers 14 residues. This sequence was found in a middle-aged man with glioma. Some clones in this sample may be carry-over from other donors' samples. Sequencing used peripheral blood mononuclear cells (PBMCs), obtained from a glioma patient treated with radiotherapy, temozolomide or both. The chain recombines TRBV5-1 with TRBJ1-1; D might be TRBD1 (6 bases). CDR3 region: CASSLGGQGIEAFF. The CDR3 DNA reads as TGCGCCAGCAGCTTGGGGGGCCAGGGGATTGAAGCTTTCTTT.